The 8 T cell receptor beta chains in this list originate from one sample, sequenced in a study of T cell clones after liver transplantation. Clones were sequenced by immunoSEQ multiplex PCR, and TCRdb holds only the in-frame ones, with some missing. The sample shows about 74,000 clones, 75% to 85% of them seen only once. The starting material was CD4+ T cells from blood, obtained before liver transplant. The receptors stem from a human donor who received a liver transplant.

The CDR3 loop is CASKGQVMNTEAFF. The DNA for the CDR3 is TGTGCCAGCAAAGGACAGGTCATGAACACTGAAGCTTTCTTT. The J gene is TRBJ1-1, the V gene TRBV28; 7 positions match TRBD1. Germline lookup yields CDR1 MDHEN and CDR2 SYDVKM. V trimming: 7 bases; J trimming: 0 bases; junction bases outside the gene matches: 5. This CDR3 is 14 amino acids long.

This clone is a singleton in its sample. The gene calls are TRBV5-8 and TRBJ2-3; 7 nucleotides align to TRBD1. From germline, CDR1 is SGHTS and CDR2 YDEGEE. This CDR3 comprises 17 residues. V lost 4 bases and J lost 2; bases outside the gene matches: 13. CDR3 bases: TGTGCCAGCAGCCCTGGATCGGGACAGCCTCACACAGATACGCAGTATTTT. It codes for CASSPGSGQPHTDTQYF. Combining the CDR3 with reference TRBV5-8 and TRBJ2-3 gives the whole variable domain EAGVTQSPTHLIKTRGQQATLRCSPISGHTSVYWYQQALGLGLQFLLWYDEGEERNRGNFPPRFSGRQFPNYSSELNVNALELEDSALYLCASSPGSGQPHTDTQYFGPGTRLTVL.

A few counts support this clone. This sequence joins TRBV10-2 and TRBJ1-3; perhaps TRBD1 as D (5 bases). The germline V gene encodes CDR1 WSHSY and CDR2 SAAADI. V was pared by 6 bases and J by 7 bases, with 16 bases between. The CDR3 spans 14 residues. The CDR3 loop reads CASRMTVRLNTIYF. Written as DNA, the CDR3 is TGCGCCAGCAGGATGACAGTCCGTCTTAACACCATATATTTT.

The rearrangement uses TRBV29-1 and TRBJ2-3; a possible D gene is TRBD1 (5 bases). The CDR3 loop spans 12 amino acids. Germline loops: CDR1 SQVTM, CDR2 ANQGSEA. DNA for the CDR3: TGCGGCACGACTCCCAACAGGGATACGCAGTATTTT. This gives the protein CGTTPNRDTQYF.

This sequence joins TRBV5-4 and TRBJ2-1, with TRBD2 matching 11 bases. The germline V gene has CDR1 SGHNT and CDR2 YYREEE (reference sequence). The CDR3 consists of 19 residues. V dropped 0 bases and J dropped 6; count of bases not matched to a gene: 14. CDR3 sequence reads: CASSLEITSGSLKRNEQFF. CDR3 sequence (DNA): TGTGCCAGCAGCTTGGAGATTACTAGCGGGAGTTTAAAACGCAATGAGCAGTTCTTC.

This clone was detected only a few times. The CDR3 region is CASSLTGPNTEAFF. In nucleotides, the CDR3 is TGTGCCAGCAGCTTGACAGGACCGAACACTGAAGCTTTCTTT. The chain couples TRBV11-3 to TRBJ1-1; D perhaps matches TRBD1 (6 bases). Trimming took off 3 bases at V and 1 base at J, with 9 bases between the two ends. The CDR3 runs 14 residues. The germline CDR1 and CDR2 sequences are SGHNT and YENEEA.

This clone showed up just once. The J gene is TRBJ1-1, the V gene TRBV10-2, with D tentatively TRBD1 (6 bases). This CDR3 is built from 13 residues. V gave up 7 bases and J gave up 4 bases, with 13 bases separating them. In germline, CDR1 is WSHSY, CDR2 SAAADI. In nucleotides, the CDR3 is TGCGCCAGCATCCGACGAGGGGGCACTGAAGCTTTCTTT. Its translation is CASIRRGGTEAFF.

The J gene is TRBJ1-5, the V gene TRBV6-6; D is possibly TRBD1 (5 bases). V lost 7 bases and J lost 1, with 17 bases in between. The CDR3 has 16 residues. Germline V gives CDR1 MNHNY, CDR2 SVGAGI (reference sequence). CDR3 bases: TGTGCCAGCAAGGTGTCGGAGGGACGAAGCAATCAGCCCCAGCATTTT. Translation gives CASKVSEGRSNQPQHF.